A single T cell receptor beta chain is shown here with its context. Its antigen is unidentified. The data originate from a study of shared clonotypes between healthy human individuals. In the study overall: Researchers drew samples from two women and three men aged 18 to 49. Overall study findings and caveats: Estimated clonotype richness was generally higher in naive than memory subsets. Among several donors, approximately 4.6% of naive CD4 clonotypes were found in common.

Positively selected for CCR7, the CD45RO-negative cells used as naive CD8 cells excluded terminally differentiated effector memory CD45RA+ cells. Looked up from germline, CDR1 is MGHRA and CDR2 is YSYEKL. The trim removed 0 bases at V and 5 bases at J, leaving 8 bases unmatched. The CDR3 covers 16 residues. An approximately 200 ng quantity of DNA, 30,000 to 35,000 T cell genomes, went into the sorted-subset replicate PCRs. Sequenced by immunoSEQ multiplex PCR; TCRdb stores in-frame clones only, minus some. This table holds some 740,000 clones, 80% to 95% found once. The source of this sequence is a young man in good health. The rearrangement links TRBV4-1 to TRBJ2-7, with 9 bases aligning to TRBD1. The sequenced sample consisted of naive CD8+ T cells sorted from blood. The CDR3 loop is CASSQDSGTGIHEQYF. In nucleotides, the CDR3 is TGCGCCAGCAGCCAAGATTCGGGGACAGGGATCCACGAGCAGTACTTC.